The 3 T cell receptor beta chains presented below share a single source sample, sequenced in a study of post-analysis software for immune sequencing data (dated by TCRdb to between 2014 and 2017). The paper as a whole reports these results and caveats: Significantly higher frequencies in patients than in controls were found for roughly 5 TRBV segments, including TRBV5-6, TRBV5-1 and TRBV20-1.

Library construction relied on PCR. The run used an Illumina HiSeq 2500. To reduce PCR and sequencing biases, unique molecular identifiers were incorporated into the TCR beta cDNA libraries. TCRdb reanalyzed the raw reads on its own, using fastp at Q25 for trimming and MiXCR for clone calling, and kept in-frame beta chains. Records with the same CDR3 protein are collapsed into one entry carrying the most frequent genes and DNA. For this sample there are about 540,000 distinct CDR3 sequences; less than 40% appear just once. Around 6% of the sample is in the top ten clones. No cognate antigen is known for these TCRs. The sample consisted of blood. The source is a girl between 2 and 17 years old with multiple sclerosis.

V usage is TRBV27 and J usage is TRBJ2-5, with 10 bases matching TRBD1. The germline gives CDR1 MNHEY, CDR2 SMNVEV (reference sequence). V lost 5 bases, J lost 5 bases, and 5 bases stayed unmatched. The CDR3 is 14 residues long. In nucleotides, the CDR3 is TGTGCCAGCAGTACCGGGACAGGGGATGAGACCCAGTACTTC. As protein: CASSTGTGDETQYF.

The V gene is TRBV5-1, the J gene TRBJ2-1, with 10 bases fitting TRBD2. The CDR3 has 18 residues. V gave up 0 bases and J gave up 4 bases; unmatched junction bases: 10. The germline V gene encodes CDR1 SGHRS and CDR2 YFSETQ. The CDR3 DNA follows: TGCGCCAGCAGCTTGGGGGCTAGCGGGGGAGCCGCATACAATGAGCAGTTCTTC. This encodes CASSLGASGGAAYNEQFF.

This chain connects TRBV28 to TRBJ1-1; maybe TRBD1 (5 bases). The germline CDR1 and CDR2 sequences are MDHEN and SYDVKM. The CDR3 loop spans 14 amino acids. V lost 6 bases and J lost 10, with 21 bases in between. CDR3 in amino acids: CASRNGGGRSAAFF. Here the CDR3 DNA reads TGTGCCAGCAGGAATGGGGGAGGAAGGAGCGCAGCTTTCTTT.